This TCR beta chain was captured by sequencing in a study of blood T cell repertoires in COVID-19 (dated by TCRdb to about 2020). The study in broad terms: The collaborator samples originated in the United States, Italy and Spain and spanned the acute and convalescent phases of COVID-19. The prospective study material was composed of cDNA or gDNA derived from T cells, B-cell-depleted T cells, or PBMCs. Deeply sampled blood TCRbeta repertoires from subjects exposed to, actively infected with, or recovered from COVID-19 were included in the dataset. The repertoires were released in a freely available public database meant as a resource for research on the immune response to SARS-CoV-2. Samples were obtained from the ongoing ImmuneRACE study (first 160 participants) and from some 1,200 subjects provided by 6 global collaborators. Nearly every sample came with metadata listing a de-identified subject ID, COVID-19 status, age in years and sex. Where HLA class I and class II types were available, the types were taken from metadata supplied by the sample provider, not from assay-based typing. General study outcomes and caveats: The amount of clinical and demographic metadata varied by source and participant and was provided uncurated.

In the case of this clone: What this receptor recognizes is not known. Per-base qualities were not stored, and no clone one base away is much larger.

A second Seattle source provided samples from volunteer blood donors who had recovered from COVID-19. Whole blood was collected in K2EDTA tubes by collaborating institutions according to the institutions' own protocols. Collaborator samples were shipped for TCRbeta analysis as frozen whole blood, isolated PBMCs, or DNA extracted from either sample type. The immunoSEQ Assay, a bias-controlled multiplex PCR, was used to amplify TCRbeta CDR3 regions from genomic DNA. The original pipeline was this. Nucleated cell counts per sample were estimated from amplification of reference gene primers within the assay. To quantify the absolute abundance of each unique TCRbeta CDR3 rearrangement, sequence reads were collapsed and filtered. For each sample, productive Simpson clonality was calculated as the square root of Simpson's diversity index across productive rearrangements. Here the immuneACCESS table is served through TCRdb, limited to in-frame sequences with V and J called. Missing clones are a known gap in these copies; in checked studies unresolved V genes cover under half, and the rest lacks a known reason. V, J and clone size were drawn from that table, and D and trimming were deduced from the DNA. The sample table records over 300,000 clones; roughly 90% of these occur just once. The ten top clones hold 5% to 7% of the sample.

The CDR3 runs 12 residues from the cysteine to the phenylalanine. The DNA shown is the 36-base CDR3, in frame from base 1. The germline V gene (reference sequence) gives CDR1 as GTSNPN and CDR2 as SVGIG. V drops 4 bases and J drops 8 bases, leaving 14 bases in between. The rearrangement joined TRBV30 to TRBJ1-2, and possibly TRBD1, on 5 matching bases. The TCR was taken from a man younger than 35 who had recovered from COVID-19. The source material was peripheral blood. For the CDR3, the sequence is CAWKWAGHGYTF. The sequence in DNA is TGTGCCTGGAAATGGGCGGGGCACGGCTACACCTTC.